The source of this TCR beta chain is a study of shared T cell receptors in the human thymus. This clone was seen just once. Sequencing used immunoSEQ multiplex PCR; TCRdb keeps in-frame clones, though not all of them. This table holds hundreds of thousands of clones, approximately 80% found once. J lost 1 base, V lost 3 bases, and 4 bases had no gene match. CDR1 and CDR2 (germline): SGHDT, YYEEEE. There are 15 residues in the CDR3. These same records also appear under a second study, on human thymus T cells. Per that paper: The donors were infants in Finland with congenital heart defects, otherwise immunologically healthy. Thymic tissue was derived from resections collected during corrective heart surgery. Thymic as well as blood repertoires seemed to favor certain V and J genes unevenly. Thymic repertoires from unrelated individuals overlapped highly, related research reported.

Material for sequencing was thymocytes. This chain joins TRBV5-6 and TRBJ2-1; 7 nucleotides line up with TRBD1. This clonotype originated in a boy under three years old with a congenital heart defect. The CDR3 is CASSWYRGSYNEQFF. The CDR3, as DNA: TGTGCCAGCAGCTGGTACAGGGGATCCTACAATGAGCAGTTCTTC.